Sequencing of this T cell receptor (beta chain) was carried out in a study of shared clonotypes between healthy human individuals. Study-level background: The donors, two women and a few men, were aged 18 to 49.

In germline, CDR1 is KGHSH, CDR2 LQKENI. Trimming removed 3 bases at V and 1 base at J, with 7 bases between. The CDR3 contains 14 residues. Overall study results and limits: Having only a few donors restricted how much genetic and exposure-history diversity was captured. Across a handful of donors, naive CD4 shared around 5.1%, naive CD8 more than 3%, memory CD4 2% to 2.5%, memory CD8 0.4%. A reduction in generation probabilities was seen for non-shared clonotypes relative to those shared by all four donors.

Some clones are missing from TCRdb's copy, which holds only in-frame ones; the method was immunoSEQ multiplex PCR. The sample records fewer than 850,000 clones, 72% being singletons. As concerns this clone: What it recognizes is unknown. Other nucleotide sequences in the sample specify the same CDR3.

The rearrangement uses TRBV18 and TRBJ2-1, with D tentatively TRBD2 (6 bases). Sequencing was carried out using memory CD4+ T cells sorted from blood. Subset in this sample: CD45RA-negative fraction. The sequence was collected from a woman aged 30 to 39 in good health. CDR3 DNA sequence: TGTGCCAGCTCACCGGGACTTTCCTACAATGAGCAGTTCTTC. Residues: CASSPGLSYNEQFF.